This T cell receptor beta chain was identified in a study of Ad26.COV2.S vaccination and SARS-CoV-2 variants. Whole-study context: Intramuscular Ad26.COV2.S doses were given once or twice, 56 days apart. Findings and limits, study-wide: Possibly, TCR breadth and depth analyses underestimated total T cell responses. Placebo recipients and vaccine recipients were similar in non-spike TCR breadth.

Trimming cost V 0 bases and J 5 bases, with 17 bases left between them. This CDR3 region has 16 residues. The germline CDR1 and CDR2 sequences are SGHRS and YFSETQ. Repertoires were generated with immunoSEQ multiplex PCR, while TCRdb's copy carries only in-frame clones and drops some. The sample has a few hundred thousand clones, roughly 80% seen once; the top ten hold almost 7.5%. Treatment of the sample: 19 received Ad26.COV2.S at low or high dose, single or two shots; about 5 received placebo; per-sample allocation not given. The samples were gathered on day 63 after the first injection of vaccine or placebo. Its platform was an Ad26 vector, and its expressed antigen was Wuhan-strain SARS-CoV-2 spike. Turning to this clone: Its antigen is unknown.

The chain joins TRBV5-1 to TRBJ1-2, with D maybe TRBD1 (5 bases). This TCR derives from a person between 18 and 65 years old who received the Ad26.COV2.S COVID-19 vaccine or a placebo. The source was peripheral blood, collected in a trial of Ad26.COV2.S vaccine versus placebo. CDR3 sequence (DNA): TGCGCCAGCAGCTTGGTAGGGTCAGGCTGGGGGTATGGCTACACCTTC. Translating it yields CASSLVGSGWGYGYTF.